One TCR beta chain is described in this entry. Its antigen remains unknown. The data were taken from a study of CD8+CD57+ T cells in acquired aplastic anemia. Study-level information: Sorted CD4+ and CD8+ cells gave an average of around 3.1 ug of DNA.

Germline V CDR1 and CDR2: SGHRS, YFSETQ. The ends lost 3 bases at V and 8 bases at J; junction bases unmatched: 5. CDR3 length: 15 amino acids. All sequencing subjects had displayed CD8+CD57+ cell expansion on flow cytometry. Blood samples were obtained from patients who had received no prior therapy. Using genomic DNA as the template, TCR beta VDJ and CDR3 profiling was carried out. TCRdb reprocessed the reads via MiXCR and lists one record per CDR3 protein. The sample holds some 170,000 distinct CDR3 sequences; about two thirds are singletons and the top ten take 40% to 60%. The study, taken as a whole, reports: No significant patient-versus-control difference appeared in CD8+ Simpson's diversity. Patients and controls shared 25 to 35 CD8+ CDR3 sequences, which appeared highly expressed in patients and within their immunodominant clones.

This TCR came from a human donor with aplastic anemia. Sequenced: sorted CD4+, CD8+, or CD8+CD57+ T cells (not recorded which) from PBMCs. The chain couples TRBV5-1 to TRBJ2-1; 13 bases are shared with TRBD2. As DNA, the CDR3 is TGCGCCAGCAGCTCTACTAGCGGGGGGGTCGATGAGCAGTTCTTC. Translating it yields CASSSTSGGVDEQFF.